The 10 T cell receptor beta chains reported below all come from one sample, sequenced in a study of siplizumab effects on memory and regulatory T cells. Profiled with immunoSEQ multiplex PCR; TCRdb holds only in-frame clones, not every one. The data hold approximately 100,000 clones, with 80% to 95% observed a single time. Sequencing used non-Treg CD4+ T cells sorted from blood. The receptors were gathered from a human donor in good health.

V is TRBV2 and J is TRBJ1-5, with 11 bases aligning to TRBD1. The CDR3 contains 15 residues. From germline, CDR1 is SNHLY and CDR2 FYNNEI. The junction had 6 bases not matched to a gene; V was cut back by 6 bases and J by 5 bases. CDR3 loop: CASRRRTGGDQPQHF. The CDR3 DNA is TGTGCCAGCAGACGCAGGACAGGGGGCGATCAGCCCCAGCATTTT. The full variable domain, with the rest looked up from reference TRBV2 and TRBJ1-5, is EPEVTQTPSHQVTQMGQEVILRCVPISNHLYFYWYRQILGQKVEFLVSFYNNEISEKSEIFDDQFSVERPDGSNFTLKIRSTKLEDSAMYFCASRRRTGGDQPQHFGDGTRLSIL.

The chain has TRBV4-1 and TRBJ2-4, with TRBD2 matching over 8 bases. V was clipped by 3 bases and J by 1 base; unmatched bases: 8. Per the germline V gene, CDR1 is MGHRA and CDR2 is YSYEKL. The CDR3 is 17 amino acids. The CDR3 region has the DNA TGCGCCAGCAGCCAGCCGGCTAGCGGGTCGGCCAAAAACATTCAGTACTTC. Amino acids: CASSQPASGSAKNIQYF.

DNA of the CDR3: TGCGCCAGCAGTGAGTCGACTAGCGGGAGTGAGACCCAGTACTTC. This translates into CASSESTSGSETQYF. The rearrangement uses TRBV10-1 and TRBJ2-5; 12 positions match TRBD2. Germline V lookup: CDR1 WNHNN, CDR2 SYGVQD (reference sequence). Trimming took 0 bases from V and 5 from J; bases not matched to a gene: 1. The length of the CDR3 is 15 residues.

J is TRBJ1-5 and V is TRBV29-1; D is unclear. The CDR3 loop spans 12 amino acids. From germline, CDR1 is SQVTM and CDR2 ANQGSEA. The V end was cut by 4 bases, the J end by 6 bases, with 10 bases between. CDR3 DNA: TGCAGCGTTGGGGAGGATGGTCAGCCCCAGCATTTT. Residues: CSVGEDGQPQHF.

This chain links TRBV6-1 with TRBJ2-7, with 7 bases fitting TRBD1. This CDR3 comprises 14 residues. Looked up from germline, CDR1 is MNHNS and CDR2 is SASEGT. J gave up 2 bases and V 4 bases, and 5 bases lay outside the gene matches. The CDR3 sequence is CASSAYRGPYEQYF. In DNA form, the CDR3 reads TGTGCCAGCAGTGCCTACAGGGGCCCCTACGAGCAGTACTTC.

The rearrangement links TRBV9 to TRBJ2-2; no clear D gene. Germline CDR1 and CDR2: SGDLS and YYNGEE. The CDR3 totals 13 residues. V was pared by 1 base and J by 6 bases, with 7 bases between. The CDR3 protein is CASSVRVSGELFF. In DNA, the CDR3 is TGTGCCAGCAGCGTACGGGTGTCCGGGGAGCTGTTTTTT.

The V and J genes are TRBV4-1 and TRBJ1-2; 8 bases align to TRBD1. V dropped 4 bases and J dropped 4; count of bases not matched to a gene: 11. Germline CDR1 is MGHRA and CDR2 is YSYEKL. The CDR3 loop spans 16 amino acids. CDR3 DNA sequence: TGCGCCAGCAGCCTAACTTCCGGACAGGGCTTCTATGGCTACACCTTC. This codes for CASSLTSGQGFYGYTF.

The sample holds one count of this clone. The rearrangement joins TRBV11-2 to TRBJ1-3, with D perhaps TRBD1 (5 bases). V shed 2 bases and J shed 8 bases, with 10 bases lying between them. CDR1 is SGHAT and CDR2 is FQNNGV in the germline V gene. CDR3 size: 13 residues. The CDR3 nucleotides read TGTGCCAGCAGCTTAACCGGGGGAGACACCATATATTTT. This encodes CASSLTGGDTIYF.

The chain combines TRBV2 with TRBJ2-1, with D unresolved. Germline lookup yields CDR1 SNHLY and CDR2 FYNNEI. CDR3 length: 16 amino acids. Trimming left V 2 bases short and J 4 bases short, with 15 bases between. The CDR3, as DNA: TGTGCCAGCAGTGAACGACGTTCATTGGATTACAATGAGCAGTTCTTC. Its protein product is CASSERRSLDYNEQFF. The whole variable domain, filled in from reference TRBV2 and TRBJ2-1, reads EPEVTQTPSHQVTQMGQEVILRCVPISNHLYFYWYRQILGQKVEFLVSFYNNEISEKSEIFDDQFSVERPDGSNFTLKIRSTKLEDSAMYFCASSERRSLDYNEQFFGPGTRLTVL.

The table lists this clone with a count of one. The chain uses TRBV19 and TRBJ2-3, with D possibly called TRBD1 or TRBD2 (6 bases each). The germline V gene encodes CDR1 LNHDA and CDR2 SQIVND (reference sequence). The V and J ends lost 7 bases and 2 bases respectively, with 16 bases between them. The CDR3 covers 15 residues. CDR3 in amino acids: CASNDGGRDTDTQYF. The CDR3 region has the DNA TGTGCCAGTAACGACGGGGGCAGGGACACAGATACGCAGTATTTT.